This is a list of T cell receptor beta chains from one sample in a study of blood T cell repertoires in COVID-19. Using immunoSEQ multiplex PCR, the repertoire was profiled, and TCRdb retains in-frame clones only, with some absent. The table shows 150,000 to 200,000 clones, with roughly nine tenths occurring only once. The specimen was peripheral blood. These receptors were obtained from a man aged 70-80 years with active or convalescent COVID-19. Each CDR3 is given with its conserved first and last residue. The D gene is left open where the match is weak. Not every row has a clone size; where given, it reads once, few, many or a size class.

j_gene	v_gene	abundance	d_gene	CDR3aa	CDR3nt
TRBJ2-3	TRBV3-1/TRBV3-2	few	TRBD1	CASSQVYTGAADTQYF	TGTGCCAGCAGCCAAGTCTATACAGGGGCAGCAGATACGCAGTATTTT
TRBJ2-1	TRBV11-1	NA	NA	CASSLGLAEQFF	TGTGCCAGCAGCTTAGGCTTAGCTGAGCAGTTCTTC
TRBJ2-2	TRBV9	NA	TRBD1	CASSRQGNTGELFF	TGTGCCAGCAGCAGACAGGGTAACACCGGGGAGCTGTTTTTT
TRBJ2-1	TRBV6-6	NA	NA	CASSYGPLNEQFF	TGTGCCAGCAGTTACGGGCCTTTGAATGAGCAGTTCTTC
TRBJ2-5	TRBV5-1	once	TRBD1	CASSSGTVPQETQYF	TGCGCCAGCAGCTCTGGGACAGTCCCCCAAGAGACCCAGTACTTC
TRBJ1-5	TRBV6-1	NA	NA	CASSEYTVSNQPQHF	TGTGCCAGCAGTGAATACACCGTGAGCAATCAGCCCCAGCATTTT
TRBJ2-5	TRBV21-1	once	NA	CASSRGQGDSQETQYF	TGTGCCAGCAGCAGGGGACAGGGGGACTCACAAGAGACCCAGTACTTC
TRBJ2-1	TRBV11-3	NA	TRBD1	CASSLDRTRTGSNEQFF	TGTGCCAGCAGCTTAGATCGTACCCGGACAGGATCGAATGAGCAGTTCTTC
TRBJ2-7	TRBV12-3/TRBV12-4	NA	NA	CASSSGWSYEQYF	TGTGCCAGCAGTTCGGGTTGGTCCTACGAGCAGTACTTC
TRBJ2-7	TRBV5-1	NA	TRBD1	CASSPAQQGTHEQYF	TGCGCCAGCAGCCCAGCCCAACAGGGGACCCACGAGCAGTACTTC
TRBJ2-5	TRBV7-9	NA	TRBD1	CASSPGDRVRETQYF	TGTGCCAGCAGCCCGGGGGACAGGGTTAGAGAGACCCAGTACTTC
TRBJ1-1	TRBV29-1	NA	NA	CSTRNTEAFF	TGCAGCACTAGGAACACTGAAGCTTTCTTT
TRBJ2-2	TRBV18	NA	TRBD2	CASSPRLASNTGELFF	TGTGCCAGCTCACCAAGACTAGCCTCGAACACCGGGGAGCTGTTTTTT
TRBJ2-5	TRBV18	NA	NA	CASSTKETRRGETQYF	TGTGCCAGCTCCACCAAAGAGACCCGTAGAGGGGAGACCCAGTACTTC
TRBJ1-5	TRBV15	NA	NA	CATTSGEQPQHF	TGTGCCACCACATCGGGAGAGCAGCCCCAGCATTTT
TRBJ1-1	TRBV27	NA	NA	CASSPTENTEAFF	TGTGCCAGCAGTCCGACTGAGAACACTGAAGCTTTCTTT
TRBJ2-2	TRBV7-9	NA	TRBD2	CASSRRTSGWNGELFF	TGTGCCAGCAGCCGCCGGACTAGCGGGTGGAACGGGGAGCTGTTTTTT
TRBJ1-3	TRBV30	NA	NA	CAWSVRRSGDGNTIYF	TGTGCCTGGAGTGTACGAAGGTCCGGGGATGGAAACACCATATATTTT
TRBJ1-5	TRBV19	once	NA	CASNRQPQHF	TGTGCCAGTAATCGTCAGCCCCAGCATTTT
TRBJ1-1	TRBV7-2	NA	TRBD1	CASSFRQGRNTEAFF	TGTGCCAGCAGCTTTAGACAGGGCCGGAACACTGAAGCTTTCTTT